This T cell receptor beta chain originates from a study of siplizumab effects on memory and regulatory T cells. Assay: immunoSEQ multiplex PCR; the TCRdb copy retains only in-frame clones and omits some. The table includes some 97,000 clones, roughly 92% detected once. CDR1 is SGHTA and CDR2 is FQGTGA in the germline V gene. The CDR3 loop spans 16 amino acids. Trimming pared 5 bases from V and 1 base from J, leaving 17 bases between. The sequence was collected from a human donor in good health. The J gene is TRBJ1-1, the V gene TRBV7-3; the D is unclear. Sequenced: Tregs sorted from blood. DNA of the CDR3: TGTGCCAGCAGCCCCCACGGGCCTAACAGGAACACTGAAGCTTTCTTT. This translates into CASSPHGPNRNTEAFF.